This is a list of T cell receptor beta chains from one sample in a study of T cells in Graves' hyperthyroidism and ophthalmopathy. A single record per CDR3 protein comes from TCRdb applying MiXCR to the multiplex PCR reads. Of around 690,000 distinct CDR3 sequences listed, around 15% were seen once; the top ten hold 15% to 18%. Sequenced sample: blood. The receptors originated from a man over 45 with Graves' hyperthyroidism. Both conserved end residues are part of each CDR3. Fields, in order: D gene, J gene, clone size, CDR3 length, V gene, CDR3 protein, CDR3 DNA. A D gene is named only where the DNA matches it firmly. Clone size, where shown, is once, few, many, or a class for clones that have expanded.

>NA|TRBJ1-1|once|14|TRBV4-1
CASSPNPLNTEAFF
TGCGCCAGCAGCCCAAACCCATTGAACACTGAAGCTTTCTTT
>TRBD2|TRBJ2-1|NA|13|TRBV20-1
CSAPSGRAREQFF
TGCAGTGCACCTAGCGGGAGAGCCCGTGAGCAGTTCTTC
>NA|TRBJ2-1|NA|13|TRBV28
CASLPSTGIEQFF
TGTGCCAGCTTGCCTTCCACAGGGATTGAGCAGTTCTTC
>NA|TRBJ2-7|few|15|TRBV28
CASSLEGAGYYEQYF
TGTGCCAGCAGTTTGGAGGGGGCTGGATACTACGAGCAGTACTTC
>NA|TRBJ1-6|few|17|TRBV19
CASSLWDTDYYNSPLHF
TGTGCCAGTAGTCTGTGGGACACCGATTATTATAATTCACCCCTCCACTTT
>TRBD2|TRBJ2-2|many|14|TRBV12-3/TRBV12-4
CASRPSGGTGELFF
TGTGCCAGCAGACCGTCGGGGGGCACCGGGGAGCTGTTTTTT
>NA|TRBJ2-6|NA|15|TRBV5-1
CASSLASGGANVLTF
TGCGCCAGCAGCTTGGCCTCAGGTGGGGCCAACGTCCTGACTTTC
>TRBD2|TRBJ2-5|many|14|TRBV7-3
CASSMGGLEETQYF
TGTGCCAGCAGCATGGGAGGGTTGGAAGAGACCCAGTACTTC
>TRBD2|TRBJ2-1|NA|16|TRBV30
CAWRTPRAGGPYKQFF
TGTGCCTGGAGAACTCCTAGGGCGGGAGGGCCGTATAAGCAGTTCTTC
>NA|TRBJ1-1|NA|14|TRBV5-5
CASSSLDPPFEAFF
TGTGCCAGCAGCTCGTTGGACCCCCCATTTGAAGCTTTCTTT
>TRBD2|TRBJ2-3|NA|16|TRBV18
CASSRTSGSGADTQYF
TGTGCCAGCTCACGGACTAGCGGGAGTGGAGCAGATACGCAGTATTTT
>TRBD2|TRBJ2-7|many|15|TRBV5-1
CASSLAPAGDYEQYF
TGCGCCAGCAGCTTGGCCCCAGCGGGGGACTACGAGCAGTACTTC
>NA|TRBJ2-2|NA|14|TRBV28
CALRAGPNTGELFF
TGTGCCCTCCGGGCCGGGCCGAACACCGGGGAGCTGTTTTTT
>NA|TRBJ2-2|many|15|TRBV2
CASRPSGLAGGELFF
TGTGCCAGCAGACCCTCGGGACTCGCCGGAGGGGAGCTGTTTTTT
>TRBD1|TRBJ2-7|many|17|TRBV10-2
CASSSTGDRVFGYEQYF
TGCGCCAGCAGTTCCACCGGGGACAGGGTTTTTGGATACGAGCAGTACTTC
>NA|TRBJ2-7|few|15|TRBV3-1
CASSPFYRDYYEQYF
TGTGCCAGCAGCCCATTTTACAGGGATTACTACGAGCAGTACTTC
>TRBD2|TRBJ2-3|NA|17|TRBV19
CASSSYLVAGVGDTQYF
TGTGCCAGTAGTTCCTACTTAGTAGCGGGAGTTGGAGATACGCAGTATTTT
>NA|TRBJ2-2|many|12|TRBV12-5
CASGFNAGELFF
TGTGCTAGTGGTTTTAACGCCGGGGAGCTGTTTTTT
>NA|TRBJ2-2|few|14|TRBV30
CAWSVLGTGGELFF
TGTGCCTGGAGTGTCCTGGGGACCGGCGGGGAGCTGTTTTTT
>TRBD2|TRBJ2-1|NA|15|TRBV2
CASSEGLAGSNEQFF
TGTGCCAGCAGTGAAGGGCTAGCGGGAAGCAATGAGCAGTTCTTC
>NA|TRBJ2-7|few|14|TRBV6-9
CASSYPARGSEQYF
TGTGCCAGCAGTTACCCGGCCAGGGGCAGCGAGCAGTACTTC
>NA|TRBJ2-2|once|15|TRBV11-2
CASSPDPRGAGELFF
TGTGCCAGCAGCCCAGACCCCAGGGGGGCCGGGGAGCTGTTTTTT
>TRBD2|TRBJ2-1|many|16|TRBV2
CASNNLAGVRSGEQFF
TGTGCCAGCAACAATCTAGCGGGAGTTAGGTCGGGTGAGCAGTTCTTC
>NA|TRBJ2-5|many|14|TRBV7-9
CASSLRPTRETQYF
TGTGCCAGCAGCTTACGGCCAACCAGGGAGACCCAGTACTTC
>NA|TRBJ2-1|NA|16|TRBV5-1
CASSYTVGSANNEQFF
TGCGCCAGCAGCTACACGGTCGGGTCGGCTAACAATGAGCAGTTCTTC
>TRBD1|TRBJ2-5|many|15|TRBV12-3/TRBV12-4
CASSRTGGVSETQYF
TGTGCCAGCAGTCGGACAGGGGGAGTATCAGAGACCCAGTACTTC
>TRBD2|TRBJ2-5|few|16|TRBV19
CASSYRDGGYQETQYF
TGTGCCAGTAGTTACCGGGACGGGGGGTACCAAGAGACCCAGTACTTC
>TRBD1|TRBJ1-1|many|11|TRBV20-1
CSARQGAEAFF
TGCAGTGCCAGACAGGGGGCTGAAGCTTTCTTT
>TRBD1|TRBJ2-7|many|16|TRBV18
CASSRRRDRSSYEQYF
TGTGCCAGCAGTAGACGCCGGGACAGATCTTCCTACGAGCAGTACTTC
>NA|TRBJ2-1|many|16|TRBV5-1
CASSLEWDIFYNEQFF
TGCGCCAGCAGCTTGGAGTGGGACATTTTCTACAATGAGCAGTTCTTC
>TRBD1|TRBJ1-5|many|13|TRBV29-1
CSVGDSGNQPQHF
TGCAGCGTTGGGGACAGTGGGAATCAGCCCCAGCATTTT
>NA|TRBJ1-1|many|12|TRBV11-2
CASSFETTEAFF
TGTGCCAGCAGCTTTGAGACCACTGAAGCTTTCTTT
>NA|TRBJ1-1|few|14|TRBV19
CASTLGRVNTEAFF
TGTGCCAGTACCCTAGGACGGGTGAACACTGAAGCTTTCTTT
>NA|TRBJ2-2|few|18|TRBV6-2/TRBV6-3
CASSYRLLGRDYGGELFF
TGTGCCAGCAGTTACCGCCTGTTGGGCAGGGATTACGGCGGGGAGCTGTTTTTT
>NA|TRBJ2-7|NA|13|TRBV25-1
CASSGDISYEQYF
TGTGCCAGCAGTGGGGACATCTCCTACGAGCAGTACTTC
>NA|TRBJ1-5|many|13|TRBV28
CASSSYGNQPQHF
TGTGCCAGCAGTTCGTACGGCAATCAGCCCCAGCATTTT
>NA|TRBJ2-7|few|13|TRBV5-1
CASSSPETYEQYF
TGCGCCAGCAGCTCCCCAGAGACCTACGAGCAGTACTTC
>TRBD2|TRBJ2-1|many|14|TRBV28
CASSLPAGVDEQFF
TGTGCCAGCAGTTTACCGGCGGGAGTAGATGAGCAGTTCTTC
>NA|TRBJ2-7|many|14|TRBV30
CAWSVSELTYEQYF
TGTGCCTGGAGTGTTTCAGAGCTCACCTACGAGCAGTACTTC
>NA|TRBJ1-1|many|11|TRBV28
CASSLTGQAFF
TGTGCCAGCAGTTTAACGGGGCAAGCTTTCTTT
>NA|TRBJ1-1|many|14|TRBV9
CASSVAPRGTEAFF
TGTGCCAGCAGCGTAGCCCCACGGGGCACTGAAGCTTTCTTT
>TRBD1|TRBJ2-2|NA|17|TRBV7-8
CASSLGGQVVSTGELFF
TGTGCCAGCAGCTTAGGGGGACAGGTGGTGAGCACCGGGGAGCTGTTTTTT
>TRBD2|TRBJ2-1|NA|16|TRBV3-1
CASSQERGIGGTEQFF
TGTGCCAGCAGCCAAGAGCGGGGGATAGGAGGTACTGAGCAGTTCTTC
>NA|TRBJ1-5|many|14|TRBV30
CAWSVAAGSQPQHF
TGTGCCTGGAGTGTAGCGGCAGGGAGCCAGCCCCAGCATTTT
>NA|TRBJ1-5|few|14|TRBV24-1
CATSGGGNNQPQHF
TGTGCCACCAGTGGGGGGGGTAACAATCAGCCCCAGCATTTT
>TRBD1|TRBJ1-6|NA|15|TRBV7-2
CASSWSGQDNSPLHF
TGTGCCAGCAGCTGGTCGGGACAGGACAATTCACCCCTCCACTTT
>TRBD1|TRBJ2-7|many|17|TRBV6-2/TRBV6-3
CASSYSPGQTTSYEQYF
TGTGCCAGCAGTTACTCTCCGGGACAGACAACTTCCTACGAGCAGTACTTC
>NA|TRBJ1-1|few|15|TRBV18
CASSPGMIPNTEAFF
TGTGCCAGCTCACCAGGCATGATTCCGAACACTGAAGCTTTCTTT
>NA|TRBJ2-1|NA|13|TRBV11-2
CASSLVWVNEQFF
TGTGCCAGCAGCTTAGTCTGGGTCAATGAGCAGTTCTTC
>NA|TRBJ2-1|NA|19|TRBV9
CASSDPRLGGISAYNEQFF
TGTGCCAGCAGCGACCCTAGGTTAGGGGGGATCTCCGCCTACAATGAGCAGTTCTTC
>NA|TRBJ2-5|many|14|TRBV2
CASSGRANGATQYF
TGTGCCAGCAGTGGGAGGGCCAACGGGGCGACCCAGTACTTC
>TRBD2|TRBJ2-5|many|15|TRBV7-9
CASSPSRAGVETQYF
TGTGCCAGCAGCCCCTCCCGGGCGGGAGTGGAGACCCAGTACTTC
>NA|TRBJ2-1|few|14|TRBV5-6
CASSLIAAYNEQFF
TGTGCCAGCAGCTTGATAGCGGCCTACAATGAGCAGTTCTTC
>TRBD2|TRBJ2-1|many|16|TRBV27
CASTTTTSGSRSEQFF
TGTGCCAGCACCACAACGACTAGCGGGAGTCGGAGTGAGCAGTTCTTC
>NA|TRBJ1-2|many|14|TRBV28
CASSIPQGGSGYTF
TGTGCCAGCAGCATCCCACAGGGTGGGAGTGGCTACACCTTC